The rows below give T cell receptor beta chains drawn from one sample of a study of T cell responses to AZD1222 COVID-19 vaccine. Profiling relied on immunoSEQ multiplex PCR, and the TCRdb table lists in-frame clones only, not all of them. The table has roughly 140,000 clones, more than 70% seen once. The sample consisted of peripheral blood, taken on day 0 of MenACWY control vaccination. Receptor source: an adult in good health. The CDR3 runs from the conserved cysteine through the conserved F or W. The D gene is left open where the match is weak. Where a row states a size, it is once, few, many or the class of an expanded clone; other rows omit it.

clone_size d_call j_call v_call cdr3_nt cdr3_aa
NA NA TRBJ1-6 TRBV11-3 TGTGCCAGCAGCTTAACGCCCCAGGGTTACGTTTCACCCCTCCACTTT CASSLTPQGYVSPLHF
NA NA TRBJ1-2 TRBV2 TGTGCCAGCAGCGTGACAGGAGACAGTGGCTACACCTTC CASSVTGDSGYTF
NA NA TRBJ1-5 TRBV11-2 TGTGCCAGCAGCCCCCAGCAGAATCAGCCCCAGCATTTT CASSPQQNQPQHF
few NA TRBJ1-1 TRBV27 TGTGCCAGCAGTTCCCTGAGGACTGAAGCTTTCTTT CASSSLRTEAFF
NA NA TRBJ1-4 TRBV4-1 TGCGCCAGCAGCCAAGATCCCCTCTCGGGGGAAAAACTGTTTTTT CASSQDPLSGEKLFF
NA NA TRBJ1-5 TRBV5-6 TGTGCCAGCAGCTTTATGAGGGATAGCAATCAGCCCCAGCATTTT CASSFMRDSNQPQHF
once NA TRBJ2-1 TRBV7-7 TGTGCTAGCAGCTTAGTGCAGGGTGCGTACAATGAGCAGTTCTTC CASSLVQGAYNEQFF
NA TRBD2 TRBJ2-5 TRBV9 TGTGCCAGCACCCGAAACAGAGGACTAGCGGGAGAGACCCAGTACTTC CASTRNRGLAGETQYF
NA NA TRBJ2-5 TRBV4-3 TGCGCCAGCAGCCAAGTTGACGGGGAGACCCAGTACTTC CASSQVDGETQYF
NA NA TRBJ1-2 TRBV6-5 TGTGCCAGCAGTACGAAGTCAGGGGTCTTCTATGGCTACACCTTC CASSTKSGVFYGYTF
once NA TRBJ2-7 TRBV7-2 TGTGCCAGCAGCCCTGTCTCCCGGGGCCGCAGCGAGCAGTACTTC CASSPVSRGRSEQYF
once TRBD1 TRBJ2-1 TRBV6-5 TGTGCCAGCAGCCGGGACAGTAGTTACAATGAGCAGTTCTTC CASSRDSSYNEQFF
NA NA TRBJ2-2 TRBV11-2 TGTGCCAGCAGCTCCATGGCACAGGGAATCGGGGAGCTGTTTTTT CASSSMAQGIGELFF
NA NA TRBJ2-3 TRBV30 TGTGCCTCCAGGGTGATGGAGGGATCAACAGATACGCAGTATTTT CASRVMEGSTDTQYF
NA NA TRBJ2-1 TRBV5-1 TGCGCCAGCAGCTTGGAGGGCAGAAACAATGAGCAGTTCTTC CASSLEGRNNEQFF
once NA TRBJ2-3 TRBV7-9 TGTGCCAGCAGCTTTAGACAGTTGGCTAGCACAGATACGCAGTATTTT CASSFRQLASTDTQYF
NA NA TRBJ1-5 TRBV3-1/TRBV3-2 TGTGCCAGCAGCCAAGGAGGGAATCAGCCCCAGCATTTT CASSQGGNQPQHF
NA NA TRBJ2-4 TRBV27 TGTGCCAGCAGTCAACGTGGGGCGGTAGCCAAAAACATTCAGTACTTC CASSQRGAVAKNIQYF
NA NA TRBJ1-2 TRBV29-1 TGCAGCGTTGAACTCACAGAAACGATTAACTATGGCTACACCTTC CSVELTETINYGYTF
many NA TRBJ1-1 TRBV28 TGTGCCAGCAGTTTACAGGACACTGAAGCTTTCTTT CASSLQDTEAFF
NA NA TRBJ1-2 TRBV5-5 TGTGCCAGCAGCCCCGGACCTAACTATGGCTACACCTTC CASSPGPNYGYTF
NA TRBD1 TRBJ1-1 TRBV30 TGTGCCTGGGAACCCGGACAGGGCGCCACTGAAGCTTTCTTT CAWEPGQGATEAFF
NA TRBD1 TRBJ1-2 TRBV18 TGTGCCAGCTCGCCCGACAGGGGCTATGGCTACACCTTC CASSPDRGYGYTF
once TRBD1 TRBJ1-6 TRBV28 TGTGCCAGCAGTTCCGGGACAGGCCCCCTGGGAAATTCACCCCTCCACTTT CASSSGTGPLGNSPLHF
many NA TRBJ2-7 TRBV29-1 TGCAGCGTTGTCGTCCCCTCCTACGAGCAGTACTTC CSVVVPSYEQYF
NA NA TRBJ1-2 TRBV5-1 TGCGCCAGCAGCGGGACATTCGGCGGCTACACCTTC CASSGTFGGYTF
NA TRBD2 TRBJ2-1 TRBV19 TGTGCCAGTAGTACTCTTTTCCGAGGACTAGCGGGATCGGATGAGCAGTTCTTC CASSTLFRGLAGSDEQFF
once TRBD2 TRBJ2-1 TRBV6-5 TGTGCCAGCAGTTGGCTAGCGGGAGGCAATGAGCAGTTCTTC CASSWLAGGNEQFF
NA NA TRBJ2-4 TRBV29-1 TGCAGCGTCGAGGGGGTGGCCAAAAACATTCAGTACTTC CSVEGVAKNIQYF
NA TRBD1 TRBJ1-2 TRBV27 TGTGCCAGCAGTTTAGAGGGCAGGGGGAATGGCTACACCTTC CASSLEGRGNGYTF
once NA TRBJ2-1 TRBV5-6 TGTGCCAGCAGCTTGAGAGGCGGAAATTACAATGAGCAGTTCTTC CASSLRGGNYNEQFF
NA TRBD2 TRBJ2-5 TRBV29-1 TGCAGCGTTGAATGGAGTACTACTAGCGGGGCCGAGGGCTCACAAGAGACCCAGTACTTC CSVEWSTTSGAEGSQETQYF
NA TRBD1 TRBJ2-7 TRBV2 TGTGCCAGCAGGACGGGACAGGACTACGAGCAGTACTTC CASRTGQDYEQYF
NA TRBD1 TRBJ1-2 TRBV14 TGTGCCAGCAGCCAAGTAACAGGGGCGAACTATGGCTACACCTTC CASSQVTGANYGYTF
once NA TRBJ1-1 TRBV10-2 TGCGCCAGCAACAACAGGATGAACACTGAAGCTTTCTTT CASNNRMNTEAFF
NA NA TRBJ1-2 TRBV7-2 TGTGCCAGCAGCCCAGGTCTCTATGGCTACACCTTC CASSPGLYGYTF
NA NA TRBJ1-1 TRBV2 TGTGCCAGCAGTGGGCAGCCCAACACTGAAGCTTTCTTT CASSGQPNTEAFF
NA TRBD1 TRBJ1-4 TRBV18 TGTGCCAGCTCACCACCCGGAGACAGGGGGCTTCATGAAAAACTGTTTTTT CASSPPGDRGLHEKLFF
few TRBD1 TRBJ1-5 TRBV19 TGTGCCAGTAGTCTGACAGGGAGGAATCAGCCCCAGCATTTT CASSLTGRNQPQHF
NA NA TRBJ1-6 TRBV6-2/TRBV6-3 TGTGCCAGCAGTTACGGCTTGACAGCATACTATAATTCACCCCTCCACTTT CASSYGLTAYYNSPLHF
NA NA TRBJ1-2 TRBV30 TGTGCCTGGAGATACCGGGACACCGTCTATGGCTACACCTTC CAWRYRDTVYGYTF
NA NA TRBJ2-7 TRBV19 TGTGCCAGTAGTATAGATCCGGGGACCGCAAGGTACGAGCAGTACTTC CASSIDPGTARYEQYF
NA TRBD2 TRBJ2-1 TRBV15 TGTGCCACCAGCAGAGATCGGCTAGCGGGGGAGCAGTTCTTC CATSRDRLAGEQFF
NA NA TRBJ1-1 TRBV24-1 TGTGCCACCAGCCTAGGGAGGGGAACTGAAGCTTTCTTT CATSLGRGTEAFF
NA NA TRBJ1-6 TRBV2 TGTGCCAGCAGTGAAAGGTTCAATTCACCCCTCCACTTT CASSERFNSPLHF